These T cell receptor beta chains were read from a single sample in a study of T-cell reconstitution after alpha-beta-depleted transplantation in children. TCRdb analysed the PCR reads with MiXCR anew, one entry per CDR3 protein. The repertoire has about 120,000 distinct CDR3 sequences, under 30% of them found once; the top ten carry about 10%. Sequenced here: PBMCs, mostly from graft donor cells, sampled 180 days after TCRalphabeta/CD19-depleted stem cell transplant. Receptor source: a male patient between 2 and 10 years old who had a stem cell transplant for chronic granulomatous disease, so the T cells may come from the graft donor. Both conserved end residues are part of each CDR3. The D gene is left open where the match is weak. Not every row has a clone size; where given, it reads once, few, many or a size class.

size,V,J,D,DNA,CDR3
few,TRBV6-4,TRBJ2-2,.,TGTGCCAGCAGCTCGACAGTCAACACCGGGGAGCTGTTTTTT,CASSSTVNTGELFF
many,TRBV5-1,TRBJ2-5,TRBD2,TGCGCCAGCAGACCCCCTAGCGGTCAAGAGACCCAGTACTTC,CASRPPSGQETQYF
few,TRBV9,TRBJ1-2,.,TGTGCCAGCAGCGTACTGGTCCGGGGACCTACCTCCGGGGGCTACACCTTC,CASSVLVRGPTSGGYTF
.,TRBV20-1,TRBJ2-7,.,TGCAGTGCTAGAGATCTTCGGGGAGACTACGAGCAGTACTTC,CSARDLRGDYEQYF
many,TRBV20-1,TRBJ2-7,TRBD1,TGCAGTGCTCCCCGGGGACAGTCCTACGAGCAGTACTTC,CSAPRGQSYEQYF
.,TRBV18,TRBJ2-1,.,TGTGCCAGCTCACGAGTAGGGTTGTTTGAGCAGTTCTTC,CASSRVGLFEQFF
.,TRBV2,TRBJ2-3,TRBD2,TGTGCCAGCAGTGGACTAGCGGGACCCACAGATACGCAGTATTTT,CASSGLAGPTDTQYF
many,TRBV7-2,TRBJ2-1,TRBD1,TGTGCCAGCAGCTTAGAAGGGGGCCGGGGTGAGCAGTTCTTC,CASSLEGGRGEQFF
many,TRBV12-3/TRBV12-4,TRBJ1-5,.,TGTGCCAGCAGTTTAGGTCGCGGGCAGGGCAATCAGCCCCAGCATTTT,CASSLGRGQGNQPQHF
few,TRBV29-1,TRBJ2-5,.,TGCAGCGTTAACGGGGAACAGACCCAGTACTTC,CSVNGEQTQYF
.,TRBV7-2,TRBJ2-1,.,TGTGCCAGCAGCTTAATTTCAGCTGGCTCCTACAATGAGCAGTTCTTC,CASSLISAGSYNEQFF
few,TRBV5-1,TRBJ2-1,TRBD1,TGCGCCAGCAGCTTGTACACAGGGGCCCAGGACAATGAGCAGTTCTTC,CASSLYTGAQDNEQFF
.,TRBV5-1,TRBJ1-2,TRBD1,TGCGCCAGCAGCTTGGATGGGCTGGAGGGGGCCTATGGCTACACCTTC,CASSLDGLEGAYGYTF
.,TRBV6-1,TRBJ1-2,TRBD1,TGTGCCAGCAGCTCTCCCCCGGACAGGAGATCCACCTTC,CASSSPPDRRSTF
once,TRBV27,TRBJ2-1,TRBD2,TGTGCCAGCAGTTTATGGGGCGGGAGCTCCTACAATGAGCAGTTCTTC,CASSLWGGSSYNEQFF
many,TRBV27,TRBJ2-7,.,TGTGCCAGCAGTTTCGGGGCTTCTCCCTACGAGCAGTACTTC,CASSFGASPYEQYF
few,TRBV4-2,TRBJ2-2,TRBD2,TGTGCCAGCAGCCAGGCGGGGGGAGACACCGGGGAGCTGTTTTTT,CASSQAGGDTGELFF
few,TRBV7-2,TRBJ2-3,TRBD2,TGTGCCAGCAGCTTAGCGTTAGCGGGAGGCACAGATACGCAGTATTTT,CASSLALAGGTDTQYF
few,TRBV7-8,TRBJ2-3,.,TGTGCCAGCAGCCCGCTAGCGAGCACAGATACGCAGTATTTT,CASSPLASTDTQYF
few,TRBV7-8,TRBJ2-5,.,TGTGCCAGCAGCTTAGCTGGGGTCCAAGAGACCCAGTACTTC,CASSLAGVQETQYF
.,TRBV7-3,TRBJ2-5,TRBD1,TGTGCCAGCAGCCGAACAGGGGGCGGTGAGACCCAGTACTTC,CASSRTGGGETQYF
.,TRBV7-9,TRBJ2-1,.,TGTGCCAGCAGGGGGGACCTCTTATACTACAATGAGCAGTTCTTC,CASRGDLLYYNEQFF
few,TRBV29-1,TRBJ2-3,.,TGCAGCGAAAAGGGGGGCACAGATACGCAGTATTTT,CSEKGGTDTQYF
.,TRBV20-1,TRBJ1-5,.,TGCAGTGCTAGAGATCGTGGGGGAGAGGGTCAGCCCCAGCATTTT,CSARDRGGEGQPQHF
.,TRBV10-3,TRBJ2-7,TRBD2,TGTGCCATCAGTGGGGGACTAGCGGGGATCTACGAGCAGTACTTC,CAISGGLAGIYEQYF
many,TRBV15,TRBJ2-7,.,TGTGCCACCAGCGGTGGGGGCGAGCAGTACTTC,CATSGGGEQYF
few,TRBV5-1,TRBJ2-1,.,TGCGCCAGCAGCTTGGTAAGCGAGCAGTTCTTC,CASSLVSEQFF
.,TRBV29-1,TRBJ2-1,.,TGCAGCGTTGTGATCCGGGGAACAGAGCAGTTCTTC,CSVVIRGTEQFF
few,TRBV10-3,TRBJ1-3,.,TGTGCCATCAGGAAGACACCTGGAAACACCATATATTTT,CAIRKTPGNTIYF
.,TRBV28,TRBJ1-2,.,TGTGCCAGCACCCTTCCGGGTCTACGAGGCTACACCTTC,CASTLPGLRGYTF
.,TRBV12-3/TRBV12-4,TRBJ2-1,.,TGTGCCAGCAGTTTTTGGGGGAGTGAGCAGTTCTTC,CASSFWGSEQFF
many,TRBV20-1,TRBJ2-2,.,TGCAGTGCTAGAGAACCATACACCGGGGAGCTGTTTTTT,CSAREPYTGELFF
.,TRBV20-1,TRBJ2-1,.,TGCAGTGCTGAAGACTTCCTTTACAATGAGCAGTTCTTC,CSAEDFLYNEQFF
.,TRBV28,TRBJ2-5,TRBD1,TGTGCCAGCACCGGGACAGGGGTTTTTCGGACCCAGTACTTC,CASTGTGVFRTQYF
few,TRBV5-1,TRBJ1-1,.,TGCGCCAGCAGCTTGCGGTTGGGGGGCAGGAACACTGAAGCTTTCTTT,CASSLRLGGRNTEAFF
.,TRBV28,TRBJ2-1,.,TGTGCCAGGGGCTTCGGCCTAGTCGTCAATGAGCAGTTCTTC,CARGFGLVVNEQFF
many,TRBV5-1,TRBJ2-7,.,TGCGCCAGCAGCTTGGGAGGGACCTCCTCTTACGAGCAGTACTTC,CASSLGGTSSYEQYF
.,TRBV5-1,TRBJ2-1,TRBD2,TGCGCCAGCAGCCACCGGGGACTAGCGGGAGTGGAGCAGTTCTTC,CASSHRGLAGVEQFF
many,TRBV21-1,TRBJ2-2,.,TGTGCCAGCAGCAAAGTGGTCAGGGTCGCCGGGGAGCTGTTTTTT,CASSKVVRVAGELFF
.,TRBV20-1,TRBJ2-3,TRBD2,TGCAGTGCTTTCCCGGGGGGGACTAGCGGGGATACGCAGTATTTT,CSAFPGGTSGDTQYF
.,TRBV20-1,TRBJ2-3,TRBD2,TGCAGTGCTATCACTAGCGGGAGGAGGGATACGCAGTATTTT,CSAITSGRRDTQYF
many,TRBV27,TRBJ2-2,.,TGTGCCAGCAGTTTAGGGGGGACCCCCGGGGAGCTGTTTTTT,CASSLGGTPGELFF
.,TRBV4-3,TRBJ2-1,TRBD2,TGCGCCAGCAGCCAAGATAAAGGAGCGGGAGTGTACAATGAGCAGTTCTTC,CASSQDKGAGVYNEQFF
many,TRBV29-1,TRBJ2-3,.,TGCAGCGTTGTATCGAGGCTGGAGACAAGCAGGGATACGCAGTATTTT,CSVVSRLETSRDTQYF
many,TRBV20-1,TRBJ1-1,.,TGCAGTGCGGGAAGGGGGGGAAGGGCTGAAGCTTTCTTT,CSAGRGGRAEAFF
.,TRBV7-8,TRBJ2-4,.,TGTGCCAGCAGCCGCAGGGTGGAAAACATTCAGTACTTC,CASSRRVENIQYF
many,TRBV27,TRBJ1-2,TRBD1,TGTGCCAGCAGTTTTAGAGGGGGCGGGGGCTACACCTTC,CASSFRGGGGYTF
.,TRBV15,TRBJ2-1,.,TGTGCCACCAGCAGAGGGGGATCCCCTAACTACAATGAGCAGTTCTTC,CATSRGGSPNYNEQFF
many,TRBV28,TRBJ2-2,.,TGTGCCAGCAGTTTTCGGGCGGTTGGGGCCGGGGAGCTGTTTTTT,CASSFRAVGAGELFF